Below, one T cell receptor (beta chain) is given with its context. This clonotype was recorded a few times. The specificity of this receptor is unknown. Base-call qualities are not available, and no considerably larger clone is one nucleotide away. The sample is drawn from a study. The instrument given in TCRdb is Illumina MiSeq. TCRdb's own reprocessing of the public reads used fastp at Q25 and MiXCR and kept productive beta chains. One record per CDR3 amino acid sequence lists the most common genes and DNA. The sample includes thousands of distinct CDR3 sequences, with approximately 9.9% observed a single time. Around 6% of the sample lies in the top ten. V lost 7 bases and J lost 6 bases, and the count of bases not matched to a germline gene is 7. Based on the germline V gene, the CDR1 and CDR2 sequences are SNHLY and FYNNEI. Counted from cysteine to phenylalanine, this CDR3 has 14 amino acids. The kept DNA is CDR3 alone, 42 bases in frame from the first base.

The rearranged segments are TRBV2 and TRBJ1-1; TRBD1 agrees with 11 junctional bases. Sample: CD4+ T cells from synovial fluid. The sequence was collected from a human donor with rheumatoid arthritis. At the DNA level, the sequence is TGTGCCAGCAAAAGGACAGGGGGCTTGGCTGAAGCTTTCTTT. Translated, it reads CASKRTGGLAEAFF.